The entry below gives a single T cell receptor (beta chain) sequence along with its context. A junction boundary mismatches the germline segment, possibly from a read error. The source of the sample is a study of T cells in Graves' hyperthyroidism and ophthalmopathy. The CDR3 totals 16 residues. Germline V lookup: CDR1 SSHAT, CDR2 FNYEAQ (reference sequence). It was RNA transcripts that yielded the amplified TCR beta CDR3 regions. First-round RT-PCR with HTBI primers amplified the TCR CDR3 region. TCRdb ran MiXCR on the multiplex PCR reads and lists one entry per CDR3 protein. The table shows approximately 610,000 distinct CDR3 sequences, with roughly 14% occurring only once.

The sequence was obtained from a woman aged 40 to 50 with Graves' ophthalmopathy. Sequenced material: blood. The genes are TRBV7-7 and TRBJ2-2; D is perhaps TRBD2 (6 bases). The DNA for the CDR3 is TGTGCTAGCAGCTTAGTTTTCGGGGACTCTGGCGGGGAGCTGTTTTTT. This sequence encodes CASSLVFGDSGGELFF.